These T cell receptor beta chains were read from a single sample in a study of T-cell reconstitution after alpha-beta-depleted transplantation in children. TCRdb called the PCR reads again in MiXCR, with one record for every CDR3 protein. The sample holds roughly 790,000 distinct CDR3 sequences, roughly 15% seen once. Sequences were derived from PBMCs, mostly from graft donor cells, sampled 360 days after TCRalphabeta/CD19-depleted stem cell transplant. All receptors come from a male patient between 10 and 17 years old who had a stem cell transplant for acute lymphoblastic leukemia, so the T cells may come from the graft donor. CDR3s include the opening cysteine and the closing phenylalanine or tryptophan. The D gene is left open where the match is weak. A clone size is listed for some rows: how often the clone was seen (once, few, many), or a class if it is expanded.

V: TRBV3-1; D: TRBD1; J: TRBJ2-7; size: .; DNA: TGTGCCAGCAGCCCCCGGGGACAGGGAATCCACGAGCAGTACTTC; CDR3: CASSPRGQGIHEQYF
V: TRBV3-1; D: TRBD2; J: TRBJ2-7; size: .; DNA: TGTGCCAGCAGCCCCGGAGGGACTACACGCTCCTACGAGCAGTACTTC; CDR3: CASSPGGTTRSYEQYF
V: TRBV5-1; D: .; J: TRBJ2-3; size: .; DNA: TGCGCCAGCAGCTTGGCCCGAGGGGGTTTTTGGGATACGCAGTATTTT; CDR3: CASSLARGGFWDTQYF
V: TRBV12-3/TRBV12-4; D: TRBD1; J: TRBJ2-7; size: .; DNA: TGTGCCAGCAGTTTGGGGGACAGGGAGCACGAGCAGTACTTC; CDR3: CASSLGDREHEQYF
V: TRBV7-8; D: TRBD2; J: TRBJ2-4; size: .; DNA: TGTGCCAGCAGCTTAGCGGGAGGGCCAAGGAACATTCAGTACTTC; CDR3: CASSLAGGPRNIQYF
V: TRBV10-2; D: TRBD2; J: TRBJ2-5; size: .; DNA: TGCGCCAGCCGGGGGAGCGGGGAAGAGACCCAGTACTTC; CDR3: CASRGSGEETQYF
V: TRBV7-2; D: .; J: TRBJ2-7; size: .; DNA: TGTGCCAGCAGCTTAGGCCGGGTCTCCTACGAGCAGTACTTC; CDR3: CASSLGRVSYEQYF
V: TRBV5-5; D: TRBD2; J: TRBJ2-3; size: .; DNA: TGTGCCAGCGGAAGACTCCGTATTAGCGGGCCTAGCACAGATACGCAGTATTTT; CDR3: CASGRLRISGPSTDTQYF
V: TRBV11-2; D: .; J: TRBJ1-1; size: few; DNA: TGTGCCAGCAGCCCCCAGCGGGTTGAAGCTTTCTTT; CDR3: CASSPQRVEAFF
V: TRBV24-1; D: .; J: TRBJ1-1; size: .; DNA: TGTGCCACCAGTTCCTTGAACACTGAAGCTTTCTTT; CDR3: CATSSLNTEAFF
V: TRBV9; D: .; J: TRBJ1-3; size: many; DNA: TGTGCCAGCAGCCTAGACGGATTCGTAAACACCATATATTTT; CDR3: CASSLDGFVNTIYF
V: TRBV4-1; D: TRBD2; J: TRBJ2-7; size: few; DNA: TGCGCCAGCAGCCACAGACTAGCGGGACCCTACGAGCAGTACTTC; CDR3: CASSHRLAGPYEQYF
V: TRBV9; D: TRBD1; J: TRBJ1-4; size: .; DNA: TGTGCCAGCAGCCCTCGAGACAGGGGACCGGGGGAAAAACTGTTTTTT; CDR3: CASSPRDRGPGEKLFF
V: TRBV24-1; D: TRBD2; J: TRBJ2-1; size: many; DNA: TGTGCCACCAGTCTAGCGGGTCCTAAGGGTGAGCAGTTCTTC; CDR3: CATSLAGPKGEQFF
V: TRBV5-5; D: .; J: TRBJ2-7; size: .; DNA: TGTGCCAGCAGCGTTCAGGGACCACCCTACGAGCAGTACTTC; CDR3: CASSVQGPPYEQYF
V: TRBV27; D: .; J: TRBJ2-2; size: few; DNA: TGTGCCAGCAGTTTAAGTGCGGGAAGCACCGGGGAGCTGTTTTTT; CDR3: CASSLSAGSTGELFF
V: TRBV4-2; D: TRBD2; J: TRBJ2-1; size: many; DNA: TGTGCCAGCAGCCAACTAGCGGGAGGGCCAAACAATGAGCAGTTCTTC; CDR3: CASSQLAGGPNNEQFF
V: TRBV5-5; D: .; J: TRBJ2-7; size: few; DNA: TGTGCCAGCAGCTTATTTAGGTCTGTTCACGAGCAGTACTTC; CDR3: CASSLFRSVHEQYF
V: TRBV7-9; D: .; J: TRBJ1-1; size: few; DNA: TGTGCCAGCGAAACTGAAGCTTTCTTT; CDR3: CASETEAFF
V: TRBV7-9; D: .; J: TRBJ1-1; size: .; DNA: TGTGCCAGCAGGTCCCCCCGCTTAAACACTGAAGCTTTCTTT; CDR3: CASRSPRLNTEAFF
V: TRBV10-3; D: .; J: TRBJ2-3; size: .; DNA: TGTGCCATCAGTGAGTCGACGGGTTCTTGGGATACGCAGTATTTT; CDR3: CAISESTGSWDTQYF
V: TRBV12-3/TRBV12-4; D: .; J: TRBJ2-5; size: .; DNA: TGTGCCAGCAGGCATGGCGGGATGTACCAAGAGACCCAGTACTTC; CDR3: CASRHGGMYQETQYF
V: TRBV6-5; D: .; J: TRBJ2-7; size: few; DNA: TGTGCCAGCAGTTACGACGGCCACTCCTACGAGCAGTACTTC; CDR3: CASSYDGHSYEQYF
V: TRBV15; D: .; J: TRBJ2-1; size: many; DNA: TGTGCCACCAGCAGAGATCGGCAGGGGCTAGCTCTCAATGAGCAGTTCTTC; CDR3: CATSRDRQGLALNEQFF
V: TRBV4-2; D: TRBD2; J: TRBJ2-1; size: .; DNA: TGTGCCAGCAGCCAGGAGGGACTAGCGGGGTCCTACAATGAGCAGTTCTTC; CDR3: CASSQEGLAGSYNEQFF
V: TRBV27; D: .; J: TRBJ2-3; size: .; DNA: TGTGCCAGCAGTTGGGGTAGGGTAGATACGCAGTATTTT; CDR3: CASSWGRVDTQYF
V: TRBV18; D: .; J: TRBJ1-5; size: once; DNA: TGTGCCAGCTCACCAGAAGGCTATCAGCCCCAGCATTTT; CDR3: CASSPEGYQPQHF
V: TRBV3-1; D: .; J: TRBJ2-2; size: few; DNA: TGTGCCAGCAGCCAAAAGGGGTCCGGGGAGCTGTTTTTT; CDR3: CASSQKGSGELFF
V: TRBV30; D: TRBD2; J: TRBJ2-1; size: .; DNA: TGTGCCTGGAGTCATGGCGCGGGGGAATACAATGAGCAGTTCTTC; CDR3: CAWSHGAGEYNEQFF
V: TRBV6-1; D: .; J: TRBJ2-2; size: few; DNA: TGTGCCAGCCGCCACATGGCCCCCGGGGAGCTGTTTTTT; CDR3: CASRHMAPGELFF
V: TRBV12-3/TRBV12-4; D: .; J: TRBJ2-7; size: many; DNA: TGTGCCAGCAGCCTAAGACAGGCCACCTACGAGCAGTACTTC; CDR3: CASSLRQATYEQYF
V: TRBV27; D: TRBD2; J: TRBJ2-5; size: .; DNA: TGTGCCAGCGCCGAAGGGGCGGGAGGAGTAGAGACCCAGTACTTC; CDR3: CASAEGAGGVETQYF
V: TRBV5-1; D: TRBD1; J: TRBJ2-7; size: .; DNA: TGCGCCAGCAGCGCCGGACAGGCGAGGCACTACGAGCAGTACTTC; CDR3: CASSAGQARHYEQYF
V: TRBV12-3/TRBV12-4; D: TRBD1; J: TRBJ2-7; size: many; DNA: TGTGCCAGCAGCCTGGGACAGTTCTACGAGCAGTACTTC; CDR3: CASSLGQFYEQYF
V: TRBV7-2; D: .; J: TRBJ2-7; size: .; DNA: TGTGCCAGCAGCTTAGGGAAATTGACAGCCGCCTACGAGCAGTACTTC; CDR3: CASSLGKLTAAYEQYF
V: TRBV7-2; D: TRBD1; J: TRBJ2-7; size: .; DNA: TGTGCCAGCAGCTTGATCCCGGGACAGGGCTACGAGCAGTACTTC; CDR3: CASSLIPGQGYEQYF